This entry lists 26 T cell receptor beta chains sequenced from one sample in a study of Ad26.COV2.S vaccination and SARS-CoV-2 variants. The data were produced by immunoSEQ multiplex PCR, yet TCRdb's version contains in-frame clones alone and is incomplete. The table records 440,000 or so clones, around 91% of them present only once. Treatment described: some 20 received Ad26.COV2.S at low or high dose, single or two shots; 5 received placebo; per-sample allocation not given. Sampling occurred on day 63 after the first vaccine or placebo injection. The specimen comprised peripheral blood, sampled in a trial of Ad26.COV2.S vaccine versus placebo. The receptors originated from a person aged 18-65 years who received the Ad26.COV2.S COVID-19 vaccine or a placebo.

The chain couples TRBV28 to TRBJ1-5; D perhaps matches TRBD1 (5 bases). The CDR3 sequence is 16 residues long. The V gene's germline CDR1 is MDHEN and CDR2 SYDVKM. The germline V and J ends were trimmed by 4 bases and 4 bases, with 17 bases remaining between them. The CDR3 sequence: CASSYPSGQGNQPQHF. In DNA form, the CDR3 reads TGTGCCAGCAGTTACCCGTCGGGGCAGGGAAATCAGCCCCAGCATTTT.

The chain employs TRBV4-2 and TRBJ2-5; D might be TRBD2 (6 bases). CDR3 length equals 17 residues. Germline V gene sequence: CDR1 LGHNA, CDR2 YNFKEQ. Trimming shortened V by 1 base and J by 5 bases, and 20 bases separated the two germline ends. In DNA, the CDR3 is TGTGCCAGCAGCCAAGTACAAACGGGAGCCGGCGGGGAGACCCAGTACTTC. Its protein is CASSQVQTGAGGETQYF.

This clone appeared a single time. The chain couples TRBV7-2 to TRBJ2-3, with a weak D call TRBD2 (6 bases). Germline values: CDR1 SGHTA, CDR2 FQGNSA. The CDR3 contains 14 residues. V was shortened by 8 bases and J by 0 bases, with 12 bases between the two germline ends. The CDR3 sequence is CASGAGLSTDTQYF. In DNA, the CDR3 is TGTGCCAGCGGGGCGGGATTGAGCACAGATACGCAGTATTTT.

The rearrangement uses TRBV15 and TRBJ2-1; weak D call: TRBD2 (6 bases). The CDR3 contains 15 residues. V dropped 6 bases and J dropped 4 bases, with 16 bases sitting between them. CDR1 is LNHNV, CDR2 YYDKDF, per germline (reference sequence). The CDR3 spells CATSYRDSQYNEQFF. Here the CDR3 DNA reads TGTGCCACCAGTTACCGGGACTCCCAATACAATGAGCAGTTCTTC.

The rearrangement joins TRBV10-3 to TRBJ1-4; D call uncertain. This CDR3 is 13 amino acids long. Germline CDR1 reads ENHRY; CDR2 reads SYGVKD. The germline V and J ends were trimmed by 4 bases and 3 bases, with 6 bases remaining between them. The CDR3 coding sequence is TGTGCCATCAGTGGGAGTCCTAATGAAAAACTGTTTTTT. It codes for CAISGSPNEKLFF.

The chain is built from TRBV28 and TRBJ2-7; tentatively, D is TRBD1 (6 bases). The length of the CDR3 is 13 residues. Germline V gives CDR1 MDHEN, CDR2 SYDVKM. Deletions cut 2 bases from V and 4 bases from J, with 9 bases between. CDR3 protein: CASSLSRGYEQYF. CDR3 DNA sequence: TGTGCCAGCAGTTTAAGTAGGGGGTACGAGCAGTACTTC.

CDR3 protein: CASSLQGRNYGYTF. CDR3 nucleotide sequence: TGTGCCAGCAGCTTACAGGGGCGCAACTATGGCTACACCTTC. The chain employs TRBV7-2 and TRBJ1-2; maybe TRBD1 (6 bases). Trimming removed 2 bases at V and 2 bases at J, with 9 bases between. This CDR3 has 14 amino acids. Germline V gene data show CDR1 as SGHTA and CDR2 as FQGNSA. The whole variable domain, remainder taken from reference TRBV7-2 and TRBJ1-2, is GAGVSQSPSNKVTEKGKDVELRCDPISGHTALYWYRQSLGQGLEFLIYFQGNSAPDKSGLPSDRFSAERTGGSVSTLTIQRTQQEDSAVYLCASSLQGRNYGYTFGSGTRLTVV.

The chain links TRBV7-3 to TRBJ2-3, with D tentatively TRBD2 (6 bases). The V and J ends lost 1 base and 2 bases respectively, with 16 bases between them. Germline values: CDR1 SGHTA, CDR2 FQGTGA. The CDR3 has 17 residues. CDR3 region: CASSLNDGGGTTDTQYF. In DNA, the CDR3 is TGTGCCAGCAGCTTAAACGATGGGGGAGGCACCACAGATACGCAGTATTTT.

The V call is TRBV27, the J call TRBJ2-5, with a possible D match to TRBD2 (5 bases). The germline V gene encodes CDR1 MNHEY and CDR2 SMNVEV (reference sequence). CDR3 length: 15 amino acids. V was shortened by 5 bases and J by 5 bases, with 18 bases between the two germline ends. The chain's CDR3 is CASSRGSAKGETQYF. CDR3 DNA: TGTGCCAGCAGTCGGGGTAGCGCTAAAGGGGAGACCCAGTACTTC.

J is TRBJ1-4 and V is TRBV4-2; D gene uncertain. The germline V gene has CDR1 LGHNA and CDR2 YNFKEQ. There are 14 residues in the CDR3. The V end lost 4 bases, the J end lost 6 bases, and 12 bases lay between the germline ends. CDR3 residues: CASSLFPGDEKLFF. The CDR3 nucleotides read TGTGCCAGCAGCCTCTTTCCTGGGGATGAAAAACTGTTTTTT.

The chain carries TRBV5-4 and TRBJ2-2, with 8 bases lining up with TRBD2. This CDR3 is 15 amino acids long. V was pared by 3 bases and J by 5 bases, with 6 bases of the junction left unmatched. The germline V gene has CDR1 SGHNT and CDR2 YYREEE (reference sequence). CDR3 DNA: TGTGCCAGCAGCTCGGGGACTAGTAATACCGGGGAGCTGTTTTTT. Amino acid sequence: CASSSGTSNTGELFF.

This CDR3 is CASSPGPYEQYF. In DNA, the CDR3 is TGTGCCAGCAGCCCAGGCCCTTACGAGCAGTACTTC. V usage is TRBV7-9 and J usage is TRBJ2-7; D not resolved. Germline CDR1 and CDR2: SEHNR and FQNEAQ (reference sequence). Trimming took 5 bases from V and 4 from J, leaving 9 bases between them. CDR3 size: 12 residues.

CDR3 sequence reads: CASSLQGAGRWYEQYF. The CDR3 DNA reads as TGTGCCAGCAGCTTGCAGGGGGCGGGTAGGTGGTACGAGCAGTACTTC. This chain connects TRBV7-9 to TRBJ2-7, with 8 bases that match TRBD1. Germline lookup yields CDR1 SEHNR and CDR2 FQNEAQ (reference sequence). The CDR3 is 16 amino acids. V lost 3 bases, J lost 4 bases, and 11 bases stayed unmatched.

CDR3 nucleotides: TGTGCCAGCAGTGAGGGGGGACACGCGTCCTATGGCTACACCTTC. It translates to CASSEGGHASYGYTF. The chain couples TRBV25-1 to TRBJ1-2, with D perhaps TRBD1 (6 bases). V was cut by 3 bases and J by 4 bases, with 15 bases left in between. The CDR3 length is 15 residues. Per germline, CDR1 MGHDK and CDR2 SYGVNS.

The CDR3 DNA reads as TGTGCCAGCAGCTCGACTAGCGGGAGGGCCGGTGAGCAGTTCTTC. It yields the protein CASSSTSGRAGEQFF. V usage is TRBV7-2 and J usage is TRBJ2-1; 14 bases align to TRBD2. The CDR3 has 15 residues. The J segment lost 9 bases and the V segment lost 4 bases, leaving 5 bases of the junction unmatched. Germline V CDR1 and CDR2: SGHTA, FQGNSA.

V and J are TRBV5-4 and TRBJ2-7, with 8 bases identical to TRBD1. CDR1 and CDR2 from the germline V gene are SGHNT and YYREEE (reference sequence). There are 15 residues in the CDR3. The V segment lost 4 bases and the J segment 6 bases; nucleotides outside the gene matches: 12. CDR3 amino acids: CASSPGRDRIFEQYF. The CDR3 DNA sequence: TGTGCCAGCAGCCCGGGCCGGGACAGGATTTTCGAGCAGTACTTC.

The DNA of the CDR3 is TGTGCCAGCAGCGTAGGCCCCGTCGCTAATGAAAAACTGTTTTTT. This codes for CASSVGPVANEKLFF. The rearrangement joins TRBV9 to TRBJ1-4; D gene ambiguous. Trimming shortened V by 0 bases and J by 3 bases, and 9 bases separated the two germline ends. There are 15 residues in the CDR3. From germline, CDR1 is SGDLS and CDR2 YYNGEE.

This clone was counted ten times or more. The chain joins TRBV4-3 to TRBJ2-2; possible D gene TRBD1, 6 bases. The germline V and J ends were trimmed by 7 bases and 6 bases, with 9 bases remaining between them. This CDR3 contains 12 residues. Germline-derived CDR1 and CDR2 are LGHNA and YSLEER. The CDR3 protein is CASNREPGELFF. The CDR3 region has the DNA TGCGCCAGCAACAGGGAACCCGGGGAGCTGTTTTTT.

CDR3 sequence: CASSRSTGTEQYF. DNA of the CDR3: TGTGCCAGCAGCCGATCTACAGGGACCGAGCAGTACTTC. The chain recombines TRBV7-8 with TRBJ2-7, with a weak D call TRBD1 (6 bases). The V and J ends lost 5 bases and 6 bases respectively, with 14 bases between them. Germline V gene lookup returns CDR1 SGHVS and CDR2 FQNEAQ. The CDR3 loop spans 13 amino acids.

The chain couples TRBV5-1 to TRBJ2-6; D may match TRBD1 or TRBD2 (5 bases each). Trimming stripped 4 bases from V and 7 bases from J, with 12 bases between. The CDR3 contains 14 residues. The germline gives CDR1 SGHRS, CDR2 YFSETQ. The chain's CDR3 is CASSLAGDANVLTF. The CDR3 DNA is TGCGCCAGCAGCCTGGCCGGGGACGCCAACGTCCTGACTTTC.

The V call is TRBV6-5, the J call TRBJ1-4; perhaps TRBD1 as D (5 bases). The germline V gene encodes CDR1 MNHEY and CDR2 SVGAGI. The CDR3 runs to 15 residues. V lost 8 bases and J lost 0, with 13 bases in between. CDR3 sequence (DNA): TGTGCCAGCCAATCCCTCAGGGCAACTAATGAAAAACTGTTTTTT. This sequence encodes CASQSLRATNEKLFF.

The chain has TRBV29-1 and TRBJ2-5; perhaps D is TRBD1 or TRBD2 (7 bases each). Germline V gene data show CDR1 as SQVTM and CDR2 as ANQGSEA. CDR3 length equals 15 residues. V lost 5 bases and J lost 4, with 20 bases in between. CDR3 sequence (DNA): TGCAGCGTTCCCTCCAGGACAGGCGGGGGAGAGACCCAGTACTTC. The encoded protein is CSVPSRTGGGETQYF.

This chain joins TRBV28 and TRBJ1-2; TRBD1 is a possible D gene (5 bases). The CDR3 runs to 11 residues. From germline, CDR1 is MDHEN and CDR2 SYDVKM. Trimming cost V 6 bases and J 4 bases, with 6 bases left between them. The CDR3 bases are TGTGCCAGCAGCGGGGCCTATGGCTACACCTTC. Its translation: CASSGAYGYTF.

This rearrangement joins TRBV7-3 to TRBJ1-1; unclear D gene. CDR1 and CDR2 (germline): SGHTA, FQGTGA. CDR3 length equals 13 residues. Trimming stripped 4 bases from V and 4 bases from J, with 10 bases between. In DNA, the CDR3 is TGTGCCAGCAGCTCATACCTTGGCACTGAAGCTTTCTTT. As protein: CASSSYLGTEAFF.

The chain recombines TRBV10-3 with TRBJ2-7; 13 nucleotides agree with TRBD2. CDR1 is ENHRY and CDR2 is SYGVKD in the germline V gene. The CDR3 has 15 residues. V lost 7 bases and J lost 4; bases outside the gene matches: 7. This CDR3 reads CAITSQLAGGYEQYF. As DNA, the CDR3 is TGTGCCATCACCTCTCAACTAGCGGGAGGGTACGAGCAGTACTTC.

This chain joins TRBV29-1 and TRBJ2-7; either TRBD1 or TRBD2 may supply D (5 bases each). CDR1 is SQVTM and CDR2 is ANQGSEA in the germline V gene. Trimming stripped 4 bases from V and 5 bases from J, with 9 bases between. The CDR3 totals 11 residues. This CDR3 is CSVGEGNEQYF. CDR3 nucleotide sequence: TGCAGCGTTGGAGAGGGGAACGAGCAGTACTTC.